Listed below are T cell receptor beta chains from one sample, sequenced in a study of blood T cell repertoires in COVID-19. Sequencing used immunoSEQ multiplex PCR; TCRdb keeps in-frame clones, though not all of them. The sample has some 330,000 clones, under 85% seen once. Sequenced sample: PBMCs or T cells enriched from blood (not recorded which). The receptors come from a woman in her 50s who had recovered from COVID-19. Both conserved end residues are part of each CDR3. A D gene is named only where the DNA matches it firmly. Expanded clones get a size class; other rows say once, few or many, or leave the size out.

j_gene,abundance,v_gene,d_gene,CDR3nt,CDR3aa
TRBJ1-1,NA,TRBV27,TRBD1,TGTGCCAGCAAAGTCGGGACAGTGAACACTGAAGCTTTCTTT,CASKVGTVNTEAFF
TRBJ1-2,NA,TRBV4-1,NA,TGCGCCAGCAGCCAAGATAAGAACTCCTATGGCTACACCTTC,CASSQDKNSYGYTF
TRBJ1-2,NA,TRBV6-5,TRBD1,TGTGCCAGCAGGACAGGGACCAACTATGGCTACACCTTC,CASRTGTNYGYTF
TRBJ2-5,NA,TRBV18,TRBD2,TGTGCCAGCTCACCAACGGCGGGAGGGTCGGGGGAGACCCAGTACTTC,CASSPTAGGSGETQYF
TRBJ2-5,NA,TRBV27,NA,TGTGCCAGCAGTTTTAGACAGAACCAAGAGACCCAGTACTTC,CASSFRQNQETQYF
TRBJ1-6,few,TRBV5-1,NA,TGCGCCAGCAGCCCAGACAGGCTCCCCCTCCACTTT,CASSPDRLPLHF
TRBJ2-3,NA,TRBV7-6,NA,TGTGCCAGCAGCCCCCTCGACAATATCACAGATACGCAGTATTTT,CASSPLDNITDTQYF
TRBJ1-1,NA,TRBV6-5,NA,TGTGCCAGCAGTTACCCCGGGGGGGAGGATGAAGCTTTCTTT,CASSYPGGEDEAFF
TRBJ1-6,NA,TRBV19,NA,TGTGCCAGTAGTGAGGAGACCGATAATTCACCCCTCCACTTT,CASSEETDNSPLHF
TRBJ2-7,once,TRBV5-5,NA,TGTGCCAGCAGCTTGTCCCGGACAGCCTACGAGCAGTACTTC,CASSLSRTAYEQYF
TRBJ1-5,NA,TRBV2,TRBD1,TGTGCCAGCAATCCGACAGGGCCAGATCAGCCCCAGCATTTT,CASNPTGPDQPQHF
TRBJ1-1,NA,TRBV30,NA,TGTGCCTGGAGTGCCCCGTTGGGAGGGAATGGCACTGAAGCTTTCTTT,CAWSAPLGGNGTEAFF
TRBJ2-2,few,TRBV5-8,TRBD2,TGTGCCACGATTCCGGGACTAGCCAGGACCGGGGAGCTGTTTTTT,CATIPGLARTGELFF
TRBJ1-2,NA,TRBV6-6,NA,TGTGCCAGCAGTATATTCGGGGGAGGCTACACCTTC,CASSIFGGGYTF
TRBJ2-1,NA,TRBV11-3,NA,TGTGCCAGCAGCAAGGGACTGGCCTACAATGAGCAGTTCTTC,CASSKGLAYNEQFF
TRBJ1-6,NA,TRBV28,TRBD1,TGTGCCAGCAGACCACGGGACAGGGGATTGTTTAATTCACCCCTCCACTTT,CASRPRDRGLFNSPLHF
TRBJ1-2,NA,TRBV9,NA,TGTGCCAGCAGCGTAGCTACAGGTTGGCAGGGCGGCTATGGCTACACCTTC,CASSVATGWQGGYGYTF
TRBJ1-1,few,TRBV7-9,NA,TGTGCCAGCAGCTTAGGGGCTACCACTGAAGCTTTCTTT,CASSLGATTEAFF
TRBJ2-3,once,TRBV11-2,NA,TGTGCCAGCAGCTTAAGTGCCAGTACAGATACGCAGTATTTT,CASSLSASTDTQYF
TRBJ1-1,NA,TRBV12-3/TRBV12-4,NA,TGTGCCAGCGGGCGGGCGGAGGACACTGAAGCTTTCTTT,CASGRAEDTEAFF
TRBJ1-2,NA,TRBV18,NA,TGTGCCAGCTCACCGTACACAAGCTATGGCTACACCTTC,CASSPYTSYGYTF
TRBJ1-4,once,TRBV5-1,NA,TGCGCCAGCAGCTGGGGGGCAACTAATGAAAAACTGTTTTTT,CASSWGATNEKLFF
TRBJ2-2,NA,TRBV4-2,NA,TGTGCCAGCAGCCAAGAGCCCTCGTCTTGGCAGACCGGGGAGCTGTTTTTT,CASSQEPSSWQTGELFF
TRBJ2-3,NA,TRBV4-2,NA,TGTGCCAGCAGCCAAGAGCGTGGGGCGATGGATACGCAGTATTTT,CASSQERGAMDTQYF
TRBJ2-5,NA,TRBV11-3,NA,TGTGCCAGCAGCTTAGGATTTGCGGAGACCCAGTACTTC,CASSLGFAETQYF
TRBJ2-2,NA,TRBV5-6,NA,TGTGCCAGCAGCTGGGGCCCCCGGGCTTCGAACACCGGGGAGCTGTTTTTT,CASSWGPRASNTGELFF
TRBJ2-5,NA,TRBV19,NA,TGTGCCAGTAGTATAGAGCCTAACCAAGAGACCCAGTACTTC,CASSIEPNQETQYF
TRBJ1-4,NA,TRBV19,NA,TGTGCCAGTAGTATTCTCGGCGTCGGGAGTGAAAAACTGTTTTTT,CASSILGVGSEKLFF
TRBJ2-7,NA,TRBV18,TRBD1,TGTGCCAGCTCACCCGGACAGGGGGGCGGCTACGAGCAGTACTTC,CASSPGQGGGYEQYF
TRBJ1-1,NA,TRBV7-9,TRBD1,TGTGCCAGCAGCGCCTGGCCAGGGGGGAACACTGAAGCTTTCTTT,CASSAWPGGNTEAFF
TRBJ1-5,NA,TRBV7-9,NA,TGTGCCAGCAGCTCCCAGACAGGTATCAATCAGCCCCAGCATTTT,CASSSQTGINQPQHF
TRBJ2-7,NA,TRBV25-1,TRBD2,TGTGCCAGCAGTACACTAGCGGGAGACGGCGAGCAGTACTTC,CASSTLAGDGEQYF
TRBJ2-7,NA,TRBV3-1/TRBV3-2,TRBD1,TGTGCCAGCAGCCCTCTAGGGACAGGGGGCCTATACGAGCAGTACTTC,CASSPLGTGGLYEQYF
TRBJ2-3,NA,TRBV30,TRBD1,TGTGCCTGGAGGGACAGGGGTGGCACAGATACGCAGTATTTT,CAWRDRGGTDTQYF
TRBJ1-6,few,TRBV19,NA,TGTGCCAGTAGACTGCAAACTTCAGGGTTTTCACCCCTCCACTTT,CASRLQTSGFSPLHF
TRBJ1-2,NA,TRBV6-5,NA,TGTGCCAGCTCGCCCCCTGGAGGGGCCAACTATGGCTACACCTTC,CASSPPGGANYGYTF
TRBJ2-1,NA,TRBV7-3,TRBD2,TGTGCCAGCAGCTCGGGACTAGTGGGCGGCAATGAGCAGTTCTTC,CASSSGLVGGNEQFF
TRBJ2-1,NA,TRBV9,TRBD2,TGTGCCAGCAGCGAAGTAGGGGGTTTAGCGGGAGGGCCCCTTTACAATGAGCAGTTCTTC,CASSEVGGLAGGPLYNEQFF
TRBJ1-5,NA,TRBV6-6,NA,TGTGCCAGCAGTTCCCAGGGGCCTAGCAATCAGCCCCAGCATTTT,CASSSQGPSNQPQHF
TRBJ2-1,NA,TRBV7-9,TRBD1,TGTGCCAGCAGTCCTGCGGGGGACAGGGTTTTTGATGAGCAGTTCTTC,CASSPAGDRVFDEQFF
TRBJ1-1,few,TRBV28,NA,TGTGCCAGCAGTTTATCCAAAACTGAAGCTTTCTTT,CASSLSKTEAFF
TRBJ1-2,NA,TRBV27,NA,TGTGCCAGCAGTTCCAGGGGATATGGCTACACCTTC,CASSSRGYGYTF
TRBJ2-3,NA,TRBV13,TRBD2,TGTGCCAGCAGCTCGTGGGGGGGAGTGGATACGCAGTATTTT,CASSSWGGVDTQYF
TRBJ1-2,NA,TRBV7-2,NA,TGTGCCAGCAGCTCATCCCCCGGGACATTGCGCTATGGCTACACCTTC,CASSSSPGTLRYGYTF
TRBJ1-5,few,TRBV5-5,NA,TGTGCCAGCAGCTTGGGAGGGGGGGATCAGCCCCAGCATTTT,CASSLGGGDQPQHF
TRBJ2-5,NA,TRBV6-2/TRBV6-3,NA,TGTGCCAGCAGTTGGACAGAAGAGACCCAGTACTTC,CASSWTEETQYF
TRBJ1-1,NA,TRBV15,NA,TGTGCCACCAGCAGCCTTACAGGGCGGAACACTGAAGCTTTCTTT,CATSSLTGRNTEAFF
TRBJ1-2,NA,TRBV11-2,NA,TGTGCCAGCAGCTTAGGAGGCTATGGCTACACCTTC,CASSLGGYGYTF
TRBJ1-1,once,TRBV18,NA,TGTGCCAGCTCACCGCAGGGAGGCTCGAACACTGAAGCTTTCTTT,CASSPQGGSNTEAFF
TRBJ1-1,NA,TRBV18,NA,TGTGCCAGCTCACCAGAGGGCCCCAGGAACACTGAAGCTTTCTTT,CASSPEGPRNTEAFF
TRBJ2-7,NA,TRBV20-1,NA,TGCAGTGCTAGTCTCCTGACAGGTAGCTACGAGCAGTACTTC,CSASLLTGSYEQYF